One sample yielded the 10 T cell receptor beta chains listed below, sequenced in a study of liver allograft versus peripheral blood T cells. Background on the study: T cell receptor repertoires in transplanted livers were compared with those in recipients' peripheral blood.

One entry per CDR3 protein, called by TCRdb with MiXCR from the reads. The top ten clones hold roughly 13% of a sample with under 15,000 distinct CDR3 sequences, over 15% of them seen once. These receptors all stem from a human patient who had a liver transplant. Certain T cells may be donor cells from the graft.

This clonotype was counted ten times or more. This rearrangement joins TRBV6-6 to TRBJ1-3, with 9 nucleotides matching TRBD1. The germline V gene has CDR1 MNHNY and CDR2 SVGAGI (reference sequence). Trimming removed 2 bases from V and 4 bases from J; junction bases left unmatched: 0. The CDR3 runs to 14 residues. CDR3 residues: CASSYGTGGNTIYF. DNA for the CDR3: TGTGCCAGCAGTTACGGGACAGGGGGAAACACCATATATTTT.

The sample holds a few counts of this clonotype. The rearrangement joins TRBV14 to TRBJ1-6; D is unclear. This CDR3 is built from 17 residues. Per germline, CDR1 SGHDN and CDR2 FVKESK. Trimming pared 0 bases from V and 8 bases from J, leaving 17 bases between. CDR3 sequence: CASSQDLGARLDSPLHF. CDR3 DNA sequence: TGTGCCAGCAGCCAAGATCTGGGAGCTCGTTTAGATTCACCCCTCCACTTT.

This clonotype was counted ten times or more. The V call is TRBV6-6, the J call TRBJ2-5; 8 nucleotides line up with TRBD2. With V trimmed by 5 bases and J by 1 base, 6 bases remained unmatched. The CDR3 has 15 amino acids. Germline V gene lookup returns CDR1 MNHNY and CDR2 SVGAGI (reference sequence). Written as DNA, the CDR3 is TGTGCCAGCAGTAAAGCGGGGGCCCTCCAAGAGACCCAGTACTTC. Protein: CASSKAGALQETQYF.

This chain links TRBV12-3 or TRBV12-4 with TRBJ1-1; 12 nucleotides align to TRBD1. This CDR3 comprises 14 residues. Trimming removed 3 bases from V and 4 bases from J; junction bases left unmatched: 0. CDR3 sequence: CASSLGQGATEAFF. The CDR3 DNA reads as TGTGCCAGCAGTTTGGGACAGGGGGCCACTGAAGCTTTCTTT.

This clonotype rates as medium-sized. This CDR3 is CASTWAGTQNTEAFF. CDR3 nucleotides: TGTGCCAGCACCTGGGCTGGGACACAGAACACTGAAGCTTTCTTT. This chain joins TRBV6-2 or TRBV6-3 and TRBJ1-1, with TRBD1 as a possible D gene (6 bases). This CDR3 has 15 residues. With 7 bases removed from V and 1 base from J, the gap between germline ends came to 16 bases. The germline CDR1 and CDR2 sequences are MNHEY and SVGEGT.

Many counts were recorded for this clonotype. The rearrangement joins TRBV5-4 to TRBJ2-2; possibly TRBD1 for D (5 bases). Germline CDR1 reads SGHNT; CDR2 reads YYREEE (reference sequence). The CDR3 extends over 18 amino acids. The V and J ends lost 0 bases and 4 bases respectively, with 19 bases between them. The CDR3: CASSLGSLKGAVTGELFF. Here the CDR3 DNA reads TGTGCCAGCAGCTTGGGTTCGTTAAAAGGGGCGGTCACCGGGGAGCTGTTTTTT.

This clonotype was observed a few times. The chain is built from TRBV20-1 and TRBJ2-5; D unclear. The V gene lost 6 bases and the J gene lost 3 bases, with 5 bases spanning the gap. The germline CDR1 and CDR2 sequences are DFQATT and SNEGSKA (reference sequence). The CDR3 covers 10 residues. This chain's CDR3 is CSAFEETQYF. CDR3 nucleotides: TGCAGTGCGTTCGAAGAGACCCAGTACTTC.

The chain is built from TRBV7-9 and TRBJ2-3; D ambiguous. V was pared by 1 base and J by 4 bases, with 6 bases between. Germline CDR1 SEHNR, CDR2 FQNEAQ (reference sequence). The CDR3 is 13 amino acids. As DNA, the CDR3 is TGTGCCAGCAGCTTAGACAGCCCAGATACGCAGTATTTT. Protein product: CASSLDSPDTQYF.

This clonotype was observed at least ten times. The rearrangement uses TRBV7-2 and TRBJ2-1; D ambiguous. In germline, CDR1 is SGHTA, CDR2 FQGNSA. Trimming pared 1 base from V and 5 bases from J, leaving 12 bases between. The CDR3 has 15 residues. The CDR3 DNA sequence: TGTGCCAGCAGCTTAGTGAACAGACGAGACAATGAGCAGTTCTTC. Translating gives CASSLVNRRDNEQFF.

This clonotype was seen only a few times. The rearrangement uses TRBV5-1 and TRBJ1-3; no definite D call. The CDR3 length is 16 residues. The ends were cut back, 0 bases at V and 0 bases at J, with 10 bases in the middle. Germline V gene sequence: CDR1 SGHRS, CDR2 YFSETQ. The CDR3 region has the DNA TGCGCCAGCAGCTTGGCTCCCACGTCCTCTGGAAACACCATATATTTT. It translates to CASSLAPTSSGNTIYF.